Listed below are T cell receptor beta chains from one sample, sequenced in a study of blood T cell repertoires in COVID-19. Libraries were prepared by immunoSEQ multiplex PCR; TCRdb keeps only in-frame clonotypes and omits some of them. The table includes roughly 260,000 clones, about 85% detected once. The sequencing input was PBMCs or T cells enriched from blood (not recorded which). The receptors derive from a woman under 40 with acute COVID-19. The CDR3 runs from the conserved cysteine through the conserved F or W. The D gene is left open where the match is weak. A row's size may be missing; if present it is once, few, many or a size class.

.	TRBV28	TRBJ1-1	once	TGTGCCAGCCGCGTCCAGGTCGCGAACACTGAAGCTTTCTTT	CASRVQVANTEAFF
.	TRBV30	TRBJ1-5	.	TGTGCCTGGAGTCGGGATAGCAATCAGCCCCAGCATTTT	CAWSRDSNQPQHF
TRBD1	TRBV18	TRBJ1-2	.	TGTGCCAGCTCACCTTGGACAGGGGATAGCTATGGCTACACCTTC	CASSPWTGDSYGYTF
TRBD1	TRBV29-1	TRBJ1-2	.	TGCAGCGTTGGGACAGGGGGCAACTATGGCTACACCTTC	CSVGTGGNYGYTF
.	TRBV18	TRBJ2-6	.	TGTGCCAGCTCACCTCAGGGCACAACCCCCCTCTCTGGGGCCAACGTCCTGACTTTC	CASSPQGTTPLSGANVLTF
TRBD1	TRBV7-3	TRBJ2-1	.	TGTGCCAGCAGCTCGACCTCGAGGGGGACAGGGTACAATGAGCAGTTCTTC	CASSSTSRGTGYNEQFF
.	TRBV7-8	TRBJ2-7	few	TGTGCCAGCAGCTTAGAGGGACAACGCTACGAGCAGTACTTC	CASSLEGQRYEQYF
TRBD2	TRBV5-8	TRBJ2-3	.	TGTGCCAGCAGCCTGGCGCTAGCGGGCCTCACAGATACGCAGTATTTT	CASSLALAGLTDTQYF
.	TRBV27	TRBJ1-1	.	TGTGCCAGCGGCCCCTGGAGGGGAGGTGGTGAAGCTTTCTTT	CASGPWRGGGEAFF
TRBD1	TRBV2	TRBJ1-1	once	TGTGCCAGCAGTGATCTGACAGGGGTTACTGAAGCTTTCTTT	CASSDLTGVTEAFF
TRBD1	TRBV4-1	TRBJ2-7	once	TGCGCCAGCAGCACCAGGACAGGGGGACACTACGAGCAGTACTTC	CASSTRTGGHYEQYF
.	TRBV3-1/TRBV3-2	TRBJ1-4	.	TGTGCCAGCAGCCGATTCGACAGGACCCGTGGGCTGTTTTTT	CASSRFDRTRGLFF
TRBD2	TRBV9	TRBJ2-2	.	TGTGCCAGCAGCGTAGTGGGTAGCGGGGGTTTGGGCACCGGGGAGCTGTTTTTT	CASSVVGSGGLGTGELFF
.	TRBV7-8	TRBJ2-2	.	TGTGCCAGCAGCTTAGCGGGGAATCAGGGAAACACCGGGGAGCTGTTTTTT	CASSLAGNQGNTGELFF
.	TRBV7-8	TRBJ2-1	.	TGTGCCAGCAGCTTAGCGGACAGCCTAGGCTACAATGAGCAGTTCTTC	CASSLADSLGYNEQFF